Below are 19 T cell receptor beta chains sequenced from a single sample in a study of blood T cell repertoires in COVID-19. Some clones are missing from TCRdb's copy, which holds only in-frame ones; the method was immunoSEQ multiplex PCR. This table holds about 170,000 clones, 70% to 90% found once. The specimen was peripheral blood. The receptors stem from a woman between 55 and 75 years old with COVID-19, enrolled during active disease.

J is TRBJ1-5 and V is TRBV9; a weak D match, TRBD1 (5 bases). Germline lookup yields CDR1 SGDLS and CDR2 YYNGEE. The CDR3 runs 16 residues. Trimming left V 3 bases short and J 0 bases short, with 13 bases between. CDR3 residues: CASSDGRVSSNQPQHF. CDR3 coding DNA: TGTGCCAGCAGCGACGGCAGGGTGAGTAGCAATCAGCCCCAGCATTTT.

The rearrangement joins TRBV4-1 to TRBJ2-5, with 7 bases identical to TRBD1. Germline V gene sequence: CDR1 MGHRA, CDR2 YSYEKL. This CDR3 comprises 16 residues. V lost 4 bases and J lost 5; bases outside the gene matches: 13. CDR3 DNA sequence: TGCGCCAGCAGCCTCCAGGGGGAAAGGACCTTCGAGACCCAGTACTTC. Amino acids: CASSLQGERTFETQYF.

V gene TRBV6-5 combines with J gene TRBJ1-2, with no clear D. CDR3 size: 14 residues. Germline V lookup: CDR1 MNHEY, CDR2 SVGAGI. The ends were cut back, 5 bases at V and 4 bases at J, with 14 bases in the middle. Here the CDR3 reads CASSSSGSSYGYTF. The CDR3 DNA sequence: TGTGCCAGCAGTAGTTCAGGTTCTTCCTATGGCTACACCTTC.

CDR3 sequence reads: CASSPREGVANQPQHF. CDR3 nucleotide sequence: TGTGCCAGTAGTCCCCGGGAGGGGGTGGCCAATCAGCCCCAGCATTTT. J is TRBJ1-5 and V is TRBV19; possibly TRBD1 for D (6 bases). The CDR3 loop spans 16 amino acids. Deletions cut 5 bases from V and 3 bases from J, with 17 bases between. Germline loops: CDR1 LNHDA, CDR2 SQIVND (reference sequence).

As DNA, the CDR3 is TGTGCCAGCAGTTTGGGTACAGGGGAGGATGAAAAACTGTTTTTT. Its translation: CASSLGTGEDEKLFF. The chain combines TRBV27 with TRBJ1-4; TRBD1 matches at 7 bases. This CDR3 region has 15 residues. Germline V gene data show CDR1 as MNHEY and CDR2 as SMNVEV (reference sequence). The V and J ends lost 3 bases and 6 bases, in that order; junction bases with no gene match: 7.

V is TRBV29-1 and J is TRBJ2-1, with TRBD1 as a possible D gene (6 bases). CDR1 and CDR2 (germline): SQVTM, ANQGSEA. V lost 0 bases and J 4 bases, leaving 19 bases between the germline ends. The CDR3 is 17 amino acids. The CDR3 coding sequence is TGCAGCGTTGAAGACGGGCAGGGGCCGTTTAAATACAATGAGCAGTTCTTC. Protein: CSVEDGQGPFKYNEQFF.

The chain's CDR3 is CASSPLGSEMTEAFF. The CDR3 DNA sequence: TGTGCCAGCTCACCCTTGGGCAGTGAGATGACTGAAGCTTTCTTT. V and J are TRBV18 and TRBJ1-1; D uncertain. The V end was cut by 3 bases, the J end by 5 bases, with 16 bases between. Germline CDR1 is KGHSH and CDR2 is LQKENI. There are 15 residues in the CDR3.

The chain uses TRBV7-9 and TRBJ2-3; 9 nucleotides match TRBD1. Germline CDR1 reads SEHNR; CDR2 reads FQNEAQ (reference sequence). CDR3 length equals 13 residues. J was trimmed by 10 bases and V by 4 bases; bases with no gene match: 6. This chain's CDR3 is CASSSPGQGPQYF. The CDR3 DNA reads TGTGCCAGCAGCTCTCCCGGACAGGGGCCGCAGTATTTT.

The rearrangement joins TRBV5-6 to TRBJ2-7; 9 nucleotides agree with TRBD2. With V trimmed by 0 bases and J by 2 bases, 3 bases remained unmatched. The germline gives CDR1 SGHDT, CDR2 YYEEEE. CDR3 length: 15 amino acids. DNA for the CDR3: TGTGCCAGCAGCTTGGGAGCGGGAGGCACCTACGAGCAGTACTTC. Translated: CASSLGAGGTYEQYF.

The chain combines TRBV19 with TRBJ1-1, with TRBD1 matching 10 bases. There are 16 residues in the CDR3. Looked up from germline, CDR1 is LNHDA and CDR2 is SQIVND (reference sequence). The V segment lost 4 bases and the J segment 1 base; nucleotides outside the gene matches: 6. This CDR3 reads CASSTRQGAGNTEAFF. In nucleotides, the CDR3 is TGTGCCAGTAGTACAAGACAGGGGGCGGGGAACACTGAAGCTTTCTTT.

The chain couples TRBV6-4 to TRBJ2-1, with 7 bases that match TRBD2. Germline CDR1 MRHNA, CDR2 SNTAGT. The CDR3 runs to 16 residues. The ends lost 6 bases at V and 7 bases at J; junction bases unmatched: 15. The CDR3 here is CASSPEGSGIGNEQFF. The CDR3 DNA reads as TGTGCCAGCAGCCCAGAGGGAAGCGGGATTGGGAATGAGCAGTTCTTC.

This sequence joins TRBV30 and TRBJ2-7; TRBD1 agrees at 8 bases. Germline CDR1 reads GTSNPN; CDR2 reads SVGIG (reference sequence). Germline trimming cut 5 bases from V and 4 bases from J; bases unmatched to any gene: 7. The CDR3 has 13 amino acids. CDR3 DNA: TGTGCCTGGGAGCCGGGACAGGAGTACGAGCAGTACTTC. Protein product: CAWEPGQEYEQYF. The complete variable domain, with remaining parts taken from reference TRBV30 and TRBJ2-7, reads SQTIHQWPATLVQPVGSPLSLECTVEGTSNPNLYWYRQAAGRGLQLLFYSVGIGQISSEVPQNLSASRPQDRQFILSSKKLLLSDSGFYLCAWEPGQEYEQYFGPGTRLTVT.

This chain joins TRBV11-2 and TRBJ2-2, with 12 bases lining up with TRBD2. CDR3 length: 19 amino acids. Losses at the gene ends were 4 bases for V and 4 bases for J; bases not matched to a gene: 13. Germline-derived CDR1 and CDR2 are SGHAT and FQNNGV. The CDR3: CASSSLLAGGIKSTGELFF. The CDR3 DNA reads TGTGCCAGCAGCTCCTTACTAGCGGGAGGTATAAAGAGCACCGGGGAGCTGTTTTTT.

This chain connects TRBV30 to TRBJ1-3; a weak D match, TRBD1 (6 bases). V lost 3 bases to trimming and J lost 0 bases, with 18 bases between them. Germline V gene data show CDR1 as GTSNPN and CDR2 as SVGIG (reference sequence). CDR3 length equals 17 residues. The CDR3 DNA reads as TGTGCCTGGAGGCCGGTAGGGCAGGGGATCTCTGGAAACACCATATATTTT. It translates to CAWRPVGQGISGNTIYF.

CDR3 loop: CASSFDRALGETQYF. Here the CDR3 DNA reads TGTGCCAGCAGTTTTGACAGGGCCCTAGGGGAGACCCAGTACTTC. The chain combines TRBV28 with TRBJ2-5; 7 positions match TRBD1. The trim removed 3 bases at V and 5 bases at J, leaving 9 bases unmatched. Germline CDR1 and CDR2: MDHEN and SYDVKM. The CDR3 is 15 residues long.

The rearrangement uses TRBV6-1 and TRBJ2-2; 8 positions agree with TRBD1. CDR3 length: 18 residues. In germline, CDR1 is MNHNS, CDR2 SASEGT. V shed 2 bases, J shed 9 bases, and the junction held 17 bases outside the gene matches. The CDR3 sequence is CASSESPTGTGISRELFF. The DNA of the CDR3 is TGTGCCAGCAGTGAATCTCCCACCGGGACAGGCATCAGCAGGGAGCTGTTTTTT.

The V gene is TRBV6-5, the J gene TRBJ1-1; TRBD1 is a possible D gene (6 bases). Between the trimmed V and J ends, which lost 7 bases and 6 bases, there was a span of 9 bases. The CDR3 spans 11 residues. Germline loops: CDR1 MNHEY, CDR2 SVGAGI. The CDR3 DNA sequence: TGTGCCAGCACGGGGGGGCCTGAAGCTTTCTTT. Its protein is CASTGGPEAFF.

The chain has TRBV7-2 and TRBJ1-6; TRBD1 agrees at 7 bases. J gave up 8 bases and V 5 bases, and 9 bases lay outside the gene matches. Per the germline V gene, CDR1 is SGHTA and CDR2 is FQGNSA. The CDR3 runs to 15 residues. CDR3 region: CASSPATGKDSPLHF. The CDR3 coding sequence is TGTGCCAGCAGCCCGGCGACAGGGAAAGATTCACCCCTCCACTTT.

J is TRBJ1-3 and V is TRBV6-5; unclear D gene. Looked up from germline, CDR1 is MNHEY and CDR2 is SVGAGI. CDR3 size: 15 residues. The V and J ends lost 6 bases and 0 bases respectively, with 12 bases between them. CDR3 bases: TGTGCCAGCAGATCTACAGAGTTCTCTGGAAACACCATATATTTT. It encodes CASRSTEFSGNTIYF.